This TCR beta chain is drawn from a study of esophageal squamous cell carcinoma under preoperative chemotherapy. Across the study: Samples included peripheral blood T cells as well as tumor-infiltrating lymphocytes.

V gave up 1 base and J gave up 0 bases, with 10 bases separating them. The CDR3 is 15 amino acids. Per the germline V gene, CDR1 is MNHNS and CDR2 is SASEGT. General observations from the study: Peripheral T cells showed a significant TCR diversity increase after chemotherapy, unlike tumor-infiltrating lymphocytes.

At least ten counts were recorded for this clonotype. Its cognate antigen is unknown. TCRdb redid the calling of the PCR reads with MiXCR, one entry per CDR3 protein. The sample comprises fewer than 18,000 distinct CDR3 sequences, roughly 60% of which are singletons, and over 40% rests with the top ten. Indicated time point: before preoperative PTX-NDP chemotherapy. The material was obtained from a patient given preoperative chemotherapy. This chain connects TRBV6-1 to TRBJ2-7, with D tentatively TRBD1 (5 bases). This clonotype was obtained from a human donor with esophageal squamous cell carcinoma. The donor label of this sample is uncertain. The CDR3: CASSEVWQGSYEQYF. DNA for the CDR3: TGTGCCAGCAGTGAAGTTTGGCAGGGCTCCTACGAGCAGTACTTC.